Sequencing of this TCR beta chain was carried out in a study of identical twins. Overall study findings and caveats: Models underestimated how often monozygotic twins shared out-of-frame TCR alpha.

For this clonotype: What it binds is unknown.

Trimming removed 5 bases from V and 7 bases from J; junction bases left unmatched: 11. The CDR3 consists of 15 residues. CDR1 is SGHTA and CDR2 is FQGNSA in the germline V gene. TCRdb re-analysed the 5' RACE reads in MiXCR, keeping a single row per CDR3 protein. The sample records around 690,000 distinct CDR3 sequences, roughly 20% being singletons. These same data were also listed under a study on T cells expressing NK-cell markers. That study reports: Clarity on HCMV specificity was lacking for the expanded NKG2C+ T cell clones.

The receptor was derived from a young woman in good health. Specimen: PBMCs. The chain links TRBV7-2 to TRBJ2-1; 7 nucleotides align to TRBD2. CDR3 sequence reads: CASSLMAGETNEQFF. In DNA form, the CDR3 reads TGTGCCAGCAGCCTGATGGCGGGAGAGACTAATGAGCAGTTCTTC.